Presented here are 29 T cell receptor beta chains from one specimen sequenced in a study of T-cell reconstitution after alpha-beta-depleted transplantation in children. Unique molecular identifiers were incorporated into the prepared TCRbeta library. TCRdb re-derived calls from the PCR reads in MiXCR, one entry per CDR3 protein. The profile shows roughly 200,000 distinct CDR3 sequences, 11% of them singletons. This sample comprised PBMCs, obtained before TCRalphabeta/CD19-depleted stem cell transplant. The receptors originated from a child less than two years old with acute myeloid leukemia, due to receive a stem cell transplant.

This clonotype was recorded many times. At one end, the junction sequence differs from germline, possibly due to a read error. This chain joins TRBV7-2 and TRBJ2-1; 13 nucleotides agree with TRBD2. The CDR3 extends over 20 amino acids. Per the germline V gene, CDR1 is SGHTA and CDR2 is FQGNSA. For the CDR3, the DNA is TGTGCCAGCAGCCTAGCGACGCTTTCACCGGGACTAGCGGGAATCAATGAGCAGTTCTTC. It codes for CASSLATLSPGLAGINEQFF.

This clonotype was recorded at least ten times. CDR3 sequence: CASSLPTSGSADTQYF. CDR3 sequence (DNA): TGTGCCAGCAGCCTCCCGACTAGCGGGAGCGCAGATACGCAGTATTTT. V and J are TRBV14 and TRBJ2-3, with 12 bases matching TRBD2. The CDR3 loop spans 16 amino acids. Germline lookup yields CDR1 SGHDN and CDR2 FVKESK. V shed 4 bases, J shed 4 bases, and the junction held 6 bases outside the gene matches.

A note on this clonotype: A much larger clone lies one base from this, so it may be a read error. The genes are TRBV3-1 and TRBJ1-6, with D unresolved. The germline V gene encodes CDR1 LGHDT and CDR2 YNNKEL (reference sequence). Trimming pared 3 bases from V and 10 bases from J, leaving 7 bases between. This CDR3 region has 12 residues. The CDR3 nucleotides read TGTGCCAGCAGCCAGGTTAAGTCACCCCTCCACTTT. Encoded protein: CASSQVKSPLHF.

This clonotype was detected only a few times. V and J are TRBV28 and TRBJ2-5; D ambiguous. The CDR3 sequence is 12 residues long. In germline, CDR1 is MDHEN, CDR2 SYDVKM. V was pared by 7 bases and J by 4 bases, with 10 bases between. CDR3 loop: CASTSGRETQYF. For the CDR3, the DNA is TGTGCCAGCACTTCGGGTCGAGAGACCCAGTACTTC.

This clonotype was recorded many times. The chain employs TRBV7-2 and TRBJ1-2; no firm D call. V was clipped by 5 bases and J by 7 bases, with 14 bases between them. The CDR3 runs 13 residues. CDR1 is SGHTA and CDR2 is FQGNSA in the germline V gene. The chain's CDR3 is CASSPTGFSGYTF. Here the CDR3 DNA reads TGTGCCAGCAGCCCCACCGGATTTAGTGGCTACACCTTC.

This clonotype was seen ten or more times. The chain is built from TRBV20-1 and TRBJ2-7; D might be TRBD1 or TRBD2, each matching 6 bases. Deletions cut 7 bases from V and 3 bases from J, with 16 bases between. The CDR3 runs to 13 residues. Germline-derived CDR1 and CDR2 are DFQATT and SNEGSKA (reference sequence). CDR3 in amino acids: CSGWKGGHYEQYF. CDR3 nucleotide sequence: TGCAGTGGATGGAAGGGGGGACACTACGAGCAGTACTTC.

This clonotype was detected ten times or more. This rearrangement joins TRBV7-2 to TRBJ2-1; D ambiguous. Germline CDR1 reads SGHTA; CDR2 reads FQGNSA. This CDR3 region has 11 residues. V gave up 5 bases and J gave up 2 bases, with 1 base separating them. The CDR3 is CASSTYNEQFF. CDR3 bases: TGTGCCAGCAGCACCTACAATGAGCAGTTCTTC.

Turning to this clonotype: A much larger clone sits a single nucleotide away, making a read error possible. CDR3 residues: CASSPSRVQDNEQFF. In nucleotides, the CDR3 is TGTGCCAGCAGTCCCAGCCGGGTTCAGGACAATGAGCAGTTCTTC. The V and J genes are TRBV27 and TRBJ2-1; D not certain. The ends were cut back, 5 bases at V and 5 bases at J, with 16 bases in the middle. The CDR3 covers 15 residues. CDR1 and CDR2 (germline): MNHEY, SMNVEV (reference sequence).

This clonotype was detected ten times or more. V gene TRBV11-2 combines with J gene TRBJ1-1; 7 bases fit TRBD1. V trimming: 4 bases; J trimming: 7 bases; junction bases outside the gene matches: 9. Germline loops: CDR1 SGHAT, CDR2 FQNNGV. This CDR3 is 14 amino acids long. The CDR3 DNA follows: TGTGCCAGCAGCTCCGATCCCGGGACAGTTGAAGCTTTCTTT. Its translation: CASSSDPGTVEAFF.

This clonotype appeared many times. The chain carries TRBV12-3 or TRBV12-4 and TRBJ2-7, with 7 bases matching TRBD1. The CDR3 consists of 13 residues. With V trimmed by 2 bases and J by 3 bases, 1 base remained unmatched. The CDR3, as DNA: TGTGCCAGCAGTTTAAGGGACAGCTACGAGCAGTACTTC. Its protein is CASSLRDSYEQYF.

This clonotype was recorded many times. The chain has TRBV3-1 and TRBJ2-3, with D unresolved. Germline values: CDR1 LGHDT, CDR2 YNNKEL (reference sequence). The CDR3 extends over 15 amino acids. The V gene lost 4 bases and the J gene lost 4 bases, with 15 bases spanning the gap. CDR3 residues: CASSPEQTMADTQYF. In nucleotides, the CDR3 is TGTGCCAGCAGCCCGGAGCAGACGATGGCAGATACGCAGTATTTT.

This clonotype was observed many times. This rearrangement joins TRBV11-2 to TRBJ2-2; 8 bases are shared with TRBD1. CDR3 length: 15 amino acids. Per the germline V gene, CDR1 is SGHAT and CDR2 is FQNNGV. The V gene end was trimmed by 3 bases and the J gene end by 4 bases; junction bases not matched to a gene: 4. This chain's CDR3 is CASSFTTGVTGELFF. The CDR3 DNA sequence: TGTGCCAGCAGCTTTACGACAGGGGTCACCGGGGAGCTGTTTTTT.

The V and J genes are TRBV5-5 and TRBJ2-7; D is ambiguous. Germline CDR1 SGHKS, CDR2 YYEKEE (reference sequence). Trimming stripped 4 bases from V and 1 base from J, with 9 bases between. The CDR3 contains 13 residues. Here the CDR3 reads CASSPVFSYEQYF. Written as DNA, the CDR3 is TGTGCCAGCAGCCCGGTGTTTTCCTACGAGCAGTACTTC.

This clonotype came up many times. CDR3 sequence: CSVDSRSTGELFF. CDR3 coding DNA: TGCAGCGTTGATTCCCGGTCCACCGGGGAGCTGTTTTTT. This chain joins TRBV29-1 and TRBJ2-2, with no clear D. V lost 3 bases to trimming and J lost 4 bases, with 9 bases between them. CDR1 and CDR2 (germline): SQVTM, ANQGSEA. This CDR3 contains 13 residues.

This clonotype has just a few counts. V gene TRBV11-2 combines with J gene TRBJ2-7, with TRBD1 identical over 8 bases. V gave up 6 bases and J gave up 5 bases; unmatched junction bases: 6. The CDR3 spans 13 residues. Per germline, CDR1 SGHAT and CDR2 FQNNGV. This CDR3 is CASRATGVHEQYF. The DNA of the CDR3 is TGTGCCAGCAGAGCGACAGGGGTGCACGAGCAGTACTTC.

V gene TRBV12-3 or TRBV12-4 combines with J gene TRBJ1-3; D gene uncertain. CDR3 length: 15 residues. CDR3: CTCSLAPEGGNTIYF. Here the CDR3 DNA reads TGTACCTGCAGTTTAGCGCCCGAAGGTGGAAACACCATATATTTT.

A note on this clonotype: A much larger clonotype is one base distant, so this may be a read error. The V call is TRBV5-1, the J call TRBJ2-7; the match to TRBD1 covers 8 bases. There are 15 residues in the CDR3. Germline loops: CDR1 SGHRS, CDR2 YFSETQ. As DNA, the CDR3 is TGCACCAGCAGCTTGGACAGGGATGACCCCTACGAGCAGTACTTC. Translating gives CTSSLDRDDPYEQYF.

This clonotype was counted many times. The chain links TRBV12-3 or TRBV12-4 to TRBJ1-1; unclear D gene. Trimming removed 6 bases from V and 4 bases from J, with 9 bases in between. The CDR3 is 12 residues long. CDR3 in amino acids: CASSPWSTEAFF. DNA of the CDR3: TGTGCCAGCAGCCCTTGGAGCACTGAAGCTTTCTTT.

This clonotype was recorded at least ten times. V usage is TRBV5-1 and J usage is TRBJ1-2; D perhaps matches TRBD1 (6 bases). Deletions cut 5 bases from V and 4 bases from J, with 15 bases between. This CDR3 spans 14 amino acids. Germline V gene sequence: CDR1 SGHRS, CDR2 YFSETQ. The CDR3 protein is CASRTSTGGYGYTF. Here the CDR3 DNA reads TGCGCCAGCAGAACCTCGACAGGCGGCTATGGCTACACCTTC.

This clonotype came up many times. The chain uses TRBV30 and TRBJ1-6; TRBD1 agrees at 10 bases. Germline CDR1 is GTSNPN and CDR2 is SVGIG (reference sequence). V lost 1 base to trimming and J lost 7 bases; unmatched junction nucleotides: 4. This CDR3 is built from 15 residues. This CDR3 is CAWSGVGQGNSPLHF. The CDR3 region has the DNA TGTGCCTGGAGTGGGGTGGGACAGGGGAATTCACCCCTCCACTTT.

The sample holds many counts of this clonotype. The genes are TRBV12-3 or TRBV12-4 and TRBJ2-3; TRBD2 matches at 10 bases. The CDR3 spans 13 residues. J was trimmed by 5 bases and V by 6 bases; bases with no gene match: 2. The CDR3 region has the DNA TGTGCCAGCAGCCCTAGCGGGGGAGATACGCAGTATTTT. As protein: CASSPSGGDTQYF.

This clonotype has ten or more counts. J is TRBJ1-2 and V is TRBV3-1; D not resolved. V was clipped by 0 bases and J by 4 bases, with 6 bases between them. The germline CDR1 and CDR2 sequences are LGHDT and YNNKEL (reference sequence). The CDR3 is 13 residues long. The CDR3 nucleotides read TGTGCCAGCAGCCAAGATGATGTCTATGGCTACACCTTC. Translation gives CASSQDDVYGYTF.

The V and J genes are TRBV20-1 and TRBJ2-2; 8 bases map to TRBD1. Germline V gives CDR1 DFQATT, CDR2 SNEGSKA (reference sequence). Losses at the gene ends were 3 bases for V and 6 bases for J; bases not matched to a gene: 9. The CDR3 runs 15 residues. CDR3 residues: CSARVRQGTPGELFF. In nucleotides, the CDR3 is TGCAGTGCTAGGGTGCGACAGGGGACCCCCGGGGAGCTGTTTTTT.

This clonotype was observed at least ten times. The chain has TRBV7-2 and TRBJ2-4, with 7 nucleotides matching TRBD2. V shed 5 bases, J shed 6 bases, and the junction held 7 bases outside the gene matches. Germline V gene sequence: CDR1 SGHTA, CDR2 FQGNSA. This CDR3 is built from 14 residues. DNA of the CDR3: TGTGCCAGCAGCGACCCACTAGCGCCAAACATTCAGTACTTC. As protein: CASSDPLAPNIQYF.

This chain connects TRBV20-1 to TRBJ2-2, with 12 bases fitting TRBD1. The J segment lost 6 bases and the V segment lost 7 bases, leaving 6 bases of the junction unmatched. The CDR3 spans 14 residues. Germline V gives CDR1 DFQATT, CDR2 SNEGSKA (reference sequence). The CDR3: CSGRDRGRSGELFF. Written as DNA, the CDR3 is TGCAGTGGTCGGGACAGGGGGCGGTCCGGGGAGCTGTTTTTT.

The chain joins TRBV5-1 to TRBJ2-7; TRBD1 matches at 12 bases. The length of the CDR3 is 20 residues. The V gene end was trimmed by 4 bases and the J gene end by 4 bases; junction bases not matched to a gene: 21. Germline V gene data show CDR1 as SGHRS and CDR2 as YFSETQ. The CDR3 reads CASSIRGQGALAGAGYEQYF. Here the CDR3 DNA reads TGCGCCAGCAGCATCCGGGGACAGGGGGCCCTAGCGGGAGCAGGGTACGAGCAGTACTTC.

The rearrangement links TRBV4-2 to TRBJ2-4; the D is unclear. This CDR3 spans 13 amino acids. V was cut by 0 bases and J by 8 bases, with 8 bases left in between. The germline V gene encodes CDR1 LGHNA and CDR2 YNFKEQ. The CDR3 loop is CASSQDTGDIQYF. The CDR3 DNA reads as TGTGCCAGCAGCCAAGATACGGGCGACATTCAGTACTTC.

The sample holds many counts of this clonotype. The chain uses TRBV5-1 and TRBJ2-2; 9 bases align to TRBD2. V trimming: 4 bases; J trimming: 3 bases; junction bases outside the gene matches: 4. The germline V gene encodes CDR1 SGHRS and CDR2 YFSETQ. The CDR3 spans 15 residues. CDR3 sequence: CASSLSGRDTGELFF. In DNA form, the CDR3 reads TGCGCCAGCAGCCTTAGCGGGAGAGACACCGGGGAGCTGTTTTTT.

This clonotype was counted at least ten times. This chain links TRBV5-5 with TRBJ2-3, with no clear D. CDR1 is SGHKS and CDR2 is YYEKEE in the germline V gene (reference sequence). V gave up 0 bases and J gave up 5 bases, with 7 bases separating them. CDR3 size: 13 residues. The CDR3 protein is CASSLGGEDTQYF. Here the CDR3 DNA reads TGTGCCAGCAGCTTGGGTGGGGAAGATACGCAGTATTTT.